This T cell receptor (beta chain) emerged from a study of cytomegalovirus exposure and HLA in healthy donors. The study's findings and limits: Most TCR sequences were uncommon, yet certain public TCRs appeared in many donors.

Germline CDR1 reads MNHNS; CDR2 reads SASEGT. The CDR3 covers 14 residues. Germline trimming cut 6 bases from V and 5 bases from J; bases unmatched to any gene: 9. 60 Vbeta and 13 Jbeta primers were used in PCR. Using immunoSEQ multiplex PCR, the repertoire was profiled, and TCRdb retains in-frame clones only, with some absent. This table has 75,000 to 100,000 clones, around 77% appearing once. Regarding this clone: Its cognate antigen is unknown.

This chain joins TRBV6-1 and TRBJ1-1, with 7 bases aligning to TRBD1. Sequenced material: PBMCs. This TCR was recovered from a woman aged 55-70 years in good health and CMV-seropositive. CDR3 region: CASSEYTGATEAFF. CDR3 coding DNA: TGTGCCAGCAGCGAATACACAGGGGCAACTGAAGCTTTCTTT.